This TCR beta chain emerged from a study of blood T cell repertoires in COVID-19. Overall study: PBMCs, B-cell-depleted T cells, or T cells were the source of the cDNA or gDNA that made up the material.

The CDR3 is 15 amino acids. CDR1 and CDR2 (germline): SGHAT, FQNNGV. Unmatched junction bases numbered 9, after V lost 1 base and J lost 12 bases. Enrolled through a virtual design, the participants were between about 18 and 100 years of age and came from 24 US areas. Two negative PCRs, clearance, or symptom resolution had been documented for recovered Cohort 3 donors. Authors' processing steps: Nucleated cell number was recorded as an estimate derived from reference gene primer amplification. Clones were read by immunoSEQ multiplex PCR, and TCRdb kept only the in-frame ones, dropping some. V, J and clone size were drawn from that table, and D and trimming were deduced from the DNA. The sample shows 300,000 to 350,000 clones, approximately 83% of them seen only once.

The source material was PBMCs or T cells enriched from blood (not recorded which). The sequence derives from a young man who had recovered from COVID-19. The chain has TRBV11-2 and TRBJ2-6; TRBD2 matches at 7 bases. CDR3 in amino acids: CASSLAGDYPIVLTF. Written as DNA, the CDR3 is TGTGCCAGCAGCTTAGCGGGGGACTACCCGATCGTCCTGACTTTC.